This TCR beta chain derives from a study of T cell changes during pregnancy in multiple sclerosis. The data were produced by immunoSEQ multiplex PCR, yet TCRdb's version contains in-frame clones alone and is incomplete. Here the sample spans tens of thousands of clones, over 80% being singletons. This CDR3 is built from 16 residues. V dropped 1 base and J dropped 4; count of bases not matched to a gene: 9. CDR1 and CDR2 from the germline V gene are SGHNT and YENEEA. This receptor was obtained from a female donor with multiple sclerosis, enrolled in a pregnancy study. Specimen: CD4+ T cells from peripheral blood mononuclear cells, collected in the second trimester of pregnancy. The J gene is TRBJ1-2, the V gene TRBV11-3, with 7 bases lining up with TRBD1. CDR3 amino acids: CASSLVGLQGIYGYTF. The DNA for the CDR3 is TGTGCCAGCAGCTTAGTGGGCCTACAGGGGATCTATGGCTACACCTTC.